The sequence of this T cell receptor (beta chain) was determined in a study of blood T cell repertoires in COVID-19. Original methodology: Amplified reference gene primers provided the basis for estimating nucleated cell counts. The assay was immunoSEQ multiplex PCR, and TCRdb's table has in-frame clones only and misses some. The V and J calls and clone size were taken over from that table, and D and trimming were inferred from the DNA. The table includes about 200,000 clones, 75% to 90% detected once. In germline, CDR1 is SNHLY, CDR2 FYNNEI. This CDR3 has 16 residues. Unmatched junction bases numbered 5, after V lost 7 bases and J lost 2 bases.

The receptor's source is a middle-aged man with acute or convalescent COVID-19. Sequencing input: peripheral blood. V and J are TRBV2 and TRBJ2-5; 15 nucleotides line up with TRBD2. In DNA, the CDR3 is TGTGCCAGCACGGGACTAGCGGGGGGCCAACAAGAGACCCAGTACTTC. Protein sequence: CASTGLAGGQQETQYF.